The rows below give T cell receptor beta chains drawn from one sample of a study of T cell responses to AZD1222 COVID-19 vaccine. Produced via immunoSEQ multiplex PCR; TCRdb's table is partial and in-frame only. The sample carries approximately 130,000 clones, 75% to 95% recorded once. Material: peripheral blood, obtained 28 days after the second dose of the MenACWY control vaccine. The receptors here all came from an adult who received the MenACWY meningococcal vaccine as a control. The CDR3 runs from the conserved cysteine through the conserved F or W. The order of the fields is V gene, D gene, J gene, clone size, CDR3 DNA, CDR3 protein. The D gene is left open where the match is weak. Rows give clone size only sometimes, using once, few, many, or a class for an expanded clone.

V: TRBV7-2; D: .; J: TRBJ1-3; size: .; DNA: TGTGCCAGCCGCAGAGGTAGCTCTGGAAACACCATATATTTT; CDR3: CASRRGSSGNTIYF
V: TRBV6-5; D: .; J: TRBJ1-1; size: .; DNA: TGTGCCAGCAGTTACTCTTCGGCTGGGGGGAACACTGAAGCTTTCTTT; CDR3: CASSYSSAGGNTEAFF
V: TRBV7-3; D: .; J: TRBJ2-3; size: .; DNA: TGTGCCAGCAGCTTAACGAGTGGGGACTTGGATACGCAGTATTTT; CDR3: CASSLTSGDLDTQYF
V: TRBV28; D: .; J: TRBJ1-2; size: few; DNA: TGTGCCAGCAGTAACAAGTATGGCTACACCTTC; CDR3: CASSNKYGYTF
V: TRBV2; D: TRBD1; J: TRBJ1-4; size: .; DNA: TGTGCCAGCACCGATGAGGACAGGGGGCCCGAAAAACTGTTTTTT; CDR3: CASTDEDRGPEKLFF
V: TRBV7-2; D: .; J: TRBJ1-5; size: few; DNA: TGTGCCAGCAGCTATCTCTCTAGAAATCAGCCCCAGCATTTT; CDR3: CASSYLSRNQPQHF
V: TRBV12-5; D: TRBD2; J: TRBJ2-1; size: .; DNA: TGTGCTAGTGGTTTGTCCCGGACTAGCGGGAGCTCCTACAATGAGCAGTTCTTC; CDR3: CASGLSRTSGSSYNEQFF
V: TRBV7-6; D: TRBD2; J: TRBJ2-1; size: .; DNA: TGTGCCAGCAGCGCGCGAAGCGGGGCCTCCTACAATGAGCAGTTCTTC; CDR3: CASSARSGASYNEQFF
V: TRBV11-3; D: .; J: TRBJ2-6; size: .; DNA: TGTGCCAGCAGCCCCGGTCTCTCTGGGGCCAACGTCCTGACTTTC; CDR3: CASSPGLSGANVLTF
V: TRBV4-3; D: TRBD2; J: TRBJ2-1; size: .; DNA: TGCGCCAGCAGCCAACCAAGGACTAGCGGGGGACCCAACAATGAGCAGTTCTTC; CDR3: CASSQPRTSGGPNNEQFF
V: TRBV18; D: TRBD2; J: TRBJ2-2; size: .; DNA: TGTGCCAGCTCATTCGGACTAGCGGGAGTCGCGAACACCGGGGAGCTGTTTTTT; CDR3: CASSFGLAGVANTGELFF
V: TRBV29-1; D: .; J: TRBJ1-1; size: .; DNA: TGCAGCGTAGCGACAGGCGGGAAAGGTAACACTGAAGCTTTCTTT; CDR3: CSVATGGKGNTEAFF
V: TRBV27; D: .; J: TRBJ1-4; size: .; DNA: TGTGCCAGCATGAAGGAACGAACTAATGAAAAACTGTTTTTT; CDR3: CASMKERTNEKLFF
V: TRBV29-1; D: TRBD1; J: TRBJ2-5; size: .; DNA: TGCAGCGTTGATTTCGGGACAGGGGCTAAGACCCAGTACTTC; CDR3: CSVDFGTGAKTQYF
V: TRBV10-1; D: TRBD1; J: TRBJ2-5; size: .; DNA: TGCGCCAATACGATGAGACAGGGGGCGGAAGAGACCCAGTACTTC; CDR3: CANTMRQGAEETQYF
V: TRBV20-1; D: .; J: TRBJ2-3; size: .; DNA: TGCAGTGCTAGTTCAGTGGCAGATACGCAGTATTTT; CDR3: CSASSVADTQYF
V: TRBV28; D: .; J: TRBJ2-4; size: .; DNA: TGTGCCAGCAGCCGTCGTCTAGCGGCCAAAAACATTCAGTACTTC; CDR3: CASSRRLAAKNIQYF
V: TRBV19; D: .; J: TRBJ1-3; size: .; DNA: TGTGCCAGTAGTATTGGGGATATCTCTGGAAACACCATATATTTT; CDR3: CASSIGDISGNTIYF
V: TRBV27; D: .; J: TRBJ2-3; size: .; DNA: TGTGCCAGCAGTTTACCCGGGGCCGGAACAGATACGCAGTATTTT; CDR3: CASSLPGAGTDTQYF
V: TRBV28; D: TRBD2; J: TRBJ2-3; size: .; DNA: TGTGCCAGCACCACTGACGAGACTAGCGGGAGCACAGATACGCAGTATTTT; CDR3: CASTTDETSGSTDTQYF
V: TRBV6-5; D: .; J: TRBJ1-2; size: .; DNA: TGTGCCAGCAGTCCTGGGACTGTCTATGGCTACACCTTC; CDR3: CASSPGTVYGYTF
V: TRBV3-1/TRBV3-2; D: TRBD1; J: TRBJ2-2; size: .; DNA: TGTGCCAGCAGCCCCCGGGACAGGCCGAACACCGGGGAGCTGTTTTTT; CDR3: CASSPRDRPNTGELFF
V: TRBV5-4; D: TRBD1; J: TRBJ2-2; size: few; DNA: TGTGCCAGCAGCCCTATCCCGGGACAGGGAATCACCGGGGAGCTGTTTTTT; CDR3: CASSPIPGQGITGELFF
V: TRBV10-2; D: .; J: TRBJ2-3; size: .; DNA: TGCGCCAGCAGTGAGTCGGAGCGGAACACAGATACGCAGTATTTT; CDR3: CASSESERNTDTQYF
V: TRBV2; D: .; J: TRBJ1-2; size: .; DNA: TGTGCCTCTTTGCGGGGGAAGACTAGTGGCTATGGCTACACCTTC; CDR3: CASLRGKTSGYGYTF
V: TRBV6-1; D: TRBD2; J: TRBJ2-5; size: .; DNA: TGTGCCAGCAGTGAACTAGCGGGAGCGATCCAAGAGACCCAGTACTTC; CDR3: CASSELAGAIQETQYF
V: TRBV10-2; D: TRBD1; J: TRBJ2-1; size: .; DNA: TGCGCCAGCAGATATTCGGGACAGGGTAACAATGAGCAGTTCTTC; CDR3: CASRYSGQGNNEQFF
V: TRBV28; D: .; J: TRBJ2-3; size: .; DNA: TGTGCCAGCAGTTACCGGACGGGGAGATACACAGATACGCAGTATTTT; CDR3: CASSYRTGRYTDTQYF
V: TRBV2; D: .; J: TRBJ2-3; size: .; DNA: TGTGCCAGCAGGAACCGGGACCTTAGCACAGATACGCAGTATTTT; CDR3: CASRNRDLSTDTQYF
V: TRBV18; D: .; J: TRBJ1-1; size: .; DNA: TGTGCCAGCTCACCCACGGGGAAGGGACCTAGGAACACTGAAGCTTTCTTT; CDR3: CASSPTGKGPRNTEAFF
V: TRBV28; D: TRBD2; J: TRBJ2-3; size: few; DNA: TGTGCCAGCAGTACCTCGGTGGGACTAGCAGATTCAGATACGCAGTATTTT; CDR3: CASSTSVGLADSDTQYF
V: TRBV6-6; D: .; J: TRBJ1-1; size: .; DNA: TGTGCCAGCAGTTACTCAGGGACTCTCACTGAAGCTTTCTTT; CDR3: CASSYSGTLTEAFF
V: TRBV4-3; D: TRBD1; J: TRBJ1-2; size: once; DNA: TGCGCCAGCAGCCAAGCCCGGACAGGCTATGGCTACACCTTC; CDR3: CASSQARTGYGYTF
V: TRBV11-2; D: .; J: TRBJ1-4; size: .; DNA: TGTGCCAGCAGCTTCTCAGGGTCTACTAATGAAAAACTGTTTTTT; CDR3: CASSFSGSTNEKLFF
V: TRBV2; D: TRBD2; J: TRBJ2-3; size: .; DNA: TGTGCCAGCAGTGAATGGCGGGGGGGCTTGCCCCCGTATTTT; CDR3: CASSEWRGGLPPYF
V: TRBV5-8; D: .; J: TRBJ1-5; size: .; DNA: TGTGCCAGCAGCCGTACAGGGATGGGCAATCAGCCCCAGCATTTT; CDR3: CASSRTGMGNQPQHF
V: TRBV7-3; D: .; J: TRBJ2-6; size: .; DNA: TGTGCCAGCAGCCCCAAGGCGGGTTCTGGGGCCAACGTCCTGACTTTC; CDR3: CASSPKAGSGANVLTF